This T cell receptor beta chain appears in the sequencing data of a study of cytomegalovirus exposure and HLA in healthy donors (dated by TCRdb to the late 2010s). About the investigation overall: An earlier analysis of several hundred of the donors reported 250 to 300 Gb of sequence data and some 100 million unique TCR beta sequences from some 180 million T cells. About 330 gigabases of sequencing data and around 80 million unique TCR sequences made up an early release that covered under 750 HLA-typed donors. The genetic ancestry cluster associated with self-reported Caucasian donors included around 76% of the 350 to 500 genotyped donors. The study was designed to test whether signatures of past pathogen exposure could be identified by cataloging public T cell receptors. Using immunosequencing, the study profiled T cell repertoires from 640 or so subjects and related those repertoires to cytomegalovirus serostatus. Besides the first cohort of around 670 subjects, a separate validation cohort made up of around 120 different subjects was used. High-throughput TCR immunosequencing, statistical association of individual TCRs with disease status, and machine learning were combined to predict cytomegalovirus infection status. In a later analysis, previously published TCR beta repertoires from 600 to 850 donors were re-analyzed and high-resolution HLA genotyping was added so that TCR occurrence patterns could be studied. Rather than drawing on any new phenotypic data, the later analysis identified candidate immune exposures from TCR beta sequences and the way those sequences occurred across donors. An earlier analysis of fewer than 700 of the donors applied high-throughput TCR beta sequencing to assess whether each TCR beta V gene segment acted as functional or pseudogenic. Donor age, sex, ethnicity and CMV serostatus were compiled alongside the repertoire data. In a later genetic analysis, genome-wide SNP genotypes for about three fifths of the 666 donors were used, and that subset was treated as a discovery cohort. All discovery cohort repertoires had been generated on a single sequencing platform. Both class I and class II loci were covered by HLA typing, at four-digit resolution. The number of donors typed differed by locus, with about 629-630 for A, B, C, DRB1 and DQB1, more than 500 for DQA1, 606 for DPA1, and some 470 for DPB1. Because of strong linkage in the cohort, five DR-DQ haplotypes were treated as single units for association and clustering. Among around 400 genotyped donors of the cohort, an average of roughly 230,000 unique TCR beta nucleotide sequences was sequenced per donor, of which about 20% were non-productive. What the study reported, not specific to this receptor: The authors suggested that the approach could potentially be extended to other disease states and immunological phenotypes. A further reported finding was that TCR beta sequences accurately predicted the HLA-A and HLA-B alleles for most subjects in the first cohort. The 87-base-pair reads could not distinguish some IMGT-functional V segments, including TRBV6-2 and TRBV6-3, so those segments were excluded. Three of the identified cytomegalovirus-associated TCR beta chains were confirmed in vitro to be specific for cytomegalovirus antigens. In both the original and validation cohorts, the classifier was reported to diagnose cytomegalovirus status with high specificity and sensitivity. This cohort had only TCR beta chains sequenced, and the lack of alpha or paired-chain data limited which features could be detected. Compared with the roughly 700-donor mean, donors in an Asian-associated ancestry cluster had fewer N-insertions in productive TCRs, according to a later genetic analysis. Over 15 rarely observed V segments, including chromosome 9 orphons, were excluded from the earlier analysis of a few hundred of the donors because counts were too low. Because HLA typing was unavailable for some donors at each locus, only the typed subset was used in association tests. Correlated functional status among segregating V segments might be attributable to linkage disequilibrium, but an unknown experimental factor could not be ruled out. Immune exposure information for the cohort was limited to CMV serostatus. Compared with equally common non-associated chains, HLA-associated TCR beta chains in a later analysis were more clonally expanded and had lower generation probabilities. In the study, some 160 TCR beta chains were listed as associated with cytomegalovirus. A cluster of highly shared sequence variants was judged likely to be a technical artifact of the sequencing pipeline. Most TCR sequences were observed very rarely across donors, whereas some public TCRs were present in many individuals. Specific HLA alleles were associated with more than 15,000 TCR beta sequences at a false discovery rate of 0.05 in a later analysis. In a later analysis, most CMV-associated TCR beta chains were found to appear HLA-restricted, with HLA associations seemingly driven largely by CMV exposure. Sequencing depth was assumed to be roughly uniform across donors in the presence/absence analyses, though that assumption may not hold. When HLA alleles, especially DR and DQ, strongly co-occurred, attributing TCR associations to individual alleles was difficult. In a later analysis, several top co-occurrence clusters were reported to appear linked to parvovirus B19, influenza, CMV and Epstein-Barr virus. In an earlier analysis of about 540 of the donors, most TCR beta V segments were observed in productive rearrangements about 87% or about 30% of the time, broadly matching IMGT annotations. In a later genetic analysis, a missense DCLRE1C variant was associated with V-gene and J-gene trimming of TCR beta chains, and the association was replicated in an independent cohort. In a later analysis, TCR association rates were found to vary across HLA loci, with the most associated TCRs seen for DRB1 alleles and the fewest for HLA-C alleles.

The cohort was made up of about 610 healthy bone marrow donors. All cohort members were sampled while nominally healthy, although unrecorded immune exposures were likely present. The donor tested CMV seronegative, placing the donor among the 300 to 400 seronegative members of the cohort. A peripheral blood sample was provided by each donor, and peripheral blood mononuclear cells were used for TCR beta sequencing. The Qiagen DNeasy Blood Extraction Kit was used to extract genomic DNA from the blood cell samples. Library preparation employed the immunoSEQ multiplex PCR assay. The multiplex PCR relied on a mix of 60 forward primers for TCR Vbeta segments and 13 reverse primers for TCR Jbeta segments. The CDR3 region of rearranged TCR beta genes was amplified from genomic DNA by a multiplex PCR assay. The Illumina HiSeq System was used to sequence the amplified TCR beta libraries as 87-base-pair reads. The source study handled its data this way. A later analysis counted tens of millions of unique TCR beta chains across the 670 or so repertoires, and around 9.9 million of these chains were shared by at least two donors. Raw reads were error-corrected and collapsed into unique sequences by a nearest-neighbor algorithm in which closely related sequences were merged to remove PCR and sequencing errors. Alignment of CDR3 sequences to IMGT reference sequences was used to assign V, D and J gene segments. Each retained sequence needed at least a six-nucleotide match to both a V gene segment and a J gene segment. A rearrangement counted as productive if the CDR3 had no stop codons and remained in frame with V and J, and every other rearrangement counted as non-productive. CDR3 was defined according to IMGT convention as the region running from the second conserved V-encoded cysteine to the conserved J-encoded phenylalanine. Sequences without an unambiguous match to a single V gene segment were excluded from the earlier analysis of approximately 560 of the donors. An earlier analysis of 587 of the donors classified V segments as functional when productive rearrangements were above 56.7% and as segregating when the standard deviation between donors was above 5%. A statistical classification framework was built to diagnose cytomegalovirus status from the catalog of TCR beta chain sequences. In a later analysis, TCR nucleotide sequences were compared against IMGT/GENE-DB human TR gene sequences so that V and J genes could be assigned. A later analysis assigned CDR3 sequences and most-parsimonious VDJ recombination scenarios with the TCRdist pipeline. In a later analysis, every TCR beta chain was defined by the combination of its CDR3 amino acid sequence and its V-gene family, and reads without a unique V-gene family were dropped. A later analysis removed 592 highly shared, low-generation-probability nucleotide sequences to deal with suspected cross-contamination and a sequencing artifact. For each public chain, a later analysis derived a clonal expansion index from normalized ranks of inferred template counts within each repertoire. In a later analysis, generation probabilities were computed with a VDJ recombination model fitted to out-of-frame rearrangements, and the resulting probabilities were checked against IGoR. In a later analysis, hypergeometric tests were used to score TCR-TCR, TCR-HLA and TCR-CMV co-occurrence, with a repertoire-size bias correction applied to TCR pairs. To estimate false discovery rates, a later analysis permuted the HLA or CMV assignments 20 times. In a later analysis, co-occurring TCRs were grouped using DBSCAN, and TCRdist sequence similarity was added for clustering within HLA-allele-positive subsets. Repertoires with fewer than 30,000 or more than 120,000 public chains were left out of co-occurrence clustering, as were a few repertoires with anomalous nucleotide sharing. This immuneACCESS table, as held by TCRdb, lists in-frame sequences with V and J called but not all clones. Of the missing ones, under half trace to an unresolved V gene in checked studies; the others have no known cause. The DNA was the basis for D and trimming; V, J and clone size are from that table. The sample table records approximately 120,000 clones; around 77% of these occur just once. The top ten hold 1.2% of the sample.

Only a few counts were recorded for this clone. Its antigen remains undetermined. Base-call qualities are not available, and no considerably larger clone is one nucleotide away. The CDR3 covers 14 residues, taking in both the cysteine and the phenylalanine. CDR3 DNA only is kept here, 42 bases in frame from base 1. CDR1 and CDR2, looked up from the germline V gene, are KGHSH and LQKENI. V is reduced by 1 base and J by 4 bases, leaving a spacing of 10 bases between them. Sequencing was performed on PBMCs. The receptor was isolated from a man in his fifties or sixties in good health and CMV-seronegative. Recombination connected TRBV18 to TRBJ2-5, with a tentative D gene TRBD2 over 5 matching bases. The CDR3: CASSPLEVGETQYF. The sequenced DNA is TGTGCCAGCTCACCACTGGAGGTGGGAGAGACCCAGTACTTC.